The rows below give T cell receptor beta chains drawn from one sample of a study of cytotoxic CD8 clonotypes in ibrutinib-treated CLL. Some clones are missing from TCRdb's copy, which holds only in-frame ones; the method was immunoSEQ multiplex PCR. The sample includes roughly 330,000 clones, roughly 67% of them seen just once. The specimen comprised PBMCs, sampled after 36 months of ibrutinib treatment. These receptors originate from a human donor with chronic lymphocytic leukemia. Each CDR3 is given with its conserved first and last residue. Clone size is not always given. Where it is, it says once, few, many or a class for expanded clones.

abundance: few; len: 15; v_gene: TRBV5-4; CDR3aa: CASSLGLALTGELFF
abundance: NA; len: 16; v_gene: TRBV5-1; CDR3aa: CASSLGLAGGHETQYF
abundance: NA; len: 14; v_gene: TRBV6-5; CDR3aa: CASRTAQAKNIQYF
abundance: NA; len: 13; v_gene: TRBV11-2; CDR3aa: CASSLFYTDTQYF
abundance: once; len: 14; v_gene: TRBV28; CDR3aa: CASSFRGGGNTIYF
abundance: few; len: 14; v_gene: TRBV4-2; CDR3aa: CASSQATGNYGYTF
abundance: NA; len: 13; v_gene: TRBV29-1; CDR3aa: CSSRRSGSEKLFF
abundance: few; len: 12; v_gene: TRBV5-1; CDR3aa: CASSGTNEKLFF
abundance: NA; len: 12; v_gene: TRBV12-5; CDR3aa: CASTGLAGEQFF
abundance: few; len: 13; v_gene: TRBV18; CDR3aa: CASSPRPTHEAFF
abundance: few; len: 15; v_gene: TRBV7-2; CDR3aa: CASSLAHHSTDTQYF
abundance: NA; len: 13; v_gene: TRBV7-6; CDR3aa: CASSSRLATEAFF
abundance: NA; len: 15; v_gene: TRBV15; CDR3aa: CATSREGLAGDEQYF
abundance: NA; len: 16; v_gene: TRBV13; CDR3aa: CASTRLAGVLEDTQYF
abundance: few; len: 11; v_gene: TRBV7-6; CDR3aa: CASSLTYEQYF
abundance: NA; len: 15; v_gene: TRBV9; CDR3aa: CASSVDHRANYGYTF
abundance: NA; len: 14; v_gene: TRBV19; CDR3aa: CASSIGAGHYEQYF
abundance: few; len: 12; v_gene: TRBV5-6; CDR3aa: CASSLRSQPQHF
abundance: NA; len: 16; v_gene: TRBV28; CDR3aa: CATRVGLAGLGSEQYF
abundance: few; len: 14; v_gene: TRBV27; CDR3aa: CASSTTGANYGYTF
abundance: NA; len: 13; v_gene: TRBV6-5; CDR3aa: CASGEGGWAEAFF
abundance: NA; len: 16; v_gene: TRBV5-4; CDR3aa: CASKVGGGHSGNTIYF
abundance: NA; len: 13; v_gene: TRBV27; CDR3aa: CASSSGPSYEQYF
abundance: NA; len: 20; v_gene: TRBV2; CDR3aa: CASSEARIVQQGGSNQPQHF
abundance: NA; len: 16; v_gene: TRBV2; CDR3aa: CASIRRTSGRGDTQYF
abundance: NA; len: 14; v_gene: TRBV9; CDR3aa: CASSASGQGTEAFF
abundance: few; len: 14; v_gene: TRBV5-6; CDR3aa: CASSHDRGNEKLFF
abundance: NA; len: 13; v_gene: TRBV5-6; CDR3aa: CASSTGGRGEQFF
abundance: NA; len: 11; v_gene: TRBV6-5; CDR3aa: CASRGLHEQYF
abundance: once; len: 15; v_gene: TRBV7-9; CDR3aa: CASSLVARGRETQYF
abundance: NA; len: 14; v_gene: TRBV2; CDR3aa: CASGVGTGEETQYF
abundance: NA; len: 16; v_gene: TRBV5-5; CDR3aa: CASSPGTGGAKNIQYF
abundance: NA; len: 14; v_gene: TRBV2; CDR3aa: CASSLRAQSYEQYF
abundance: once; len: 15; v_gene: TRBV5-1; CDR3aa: CASSLASSGKETQYF
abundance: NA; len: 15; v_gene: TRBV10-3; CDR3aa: CAISPGLAGAYEQYF
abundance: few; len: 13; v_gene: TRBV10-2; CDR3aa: CASSQGAVVGYTF
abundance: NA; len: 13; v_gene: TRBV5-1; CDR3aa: CASRGQGNYGYTF
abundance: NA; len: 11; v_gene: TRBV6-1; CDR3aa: CASSEIHTQYF
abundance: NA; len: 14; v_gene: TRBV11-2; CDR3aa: CASSWTKTYNEQFF
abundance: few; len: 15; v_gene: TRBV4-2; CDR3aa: CASSQVWTPVYEQYF
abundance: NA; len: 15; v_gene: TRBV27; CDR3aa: CASSPLGQVQETQYF
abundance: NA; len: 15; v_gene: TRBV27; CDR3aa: CASSTRQGWEETQYF
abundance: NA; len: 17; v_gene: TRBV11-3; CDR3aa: CASSLWTGTYSNQPQHF
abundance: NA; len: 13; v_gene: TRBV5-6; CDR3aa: CASSWTRNHEQYF
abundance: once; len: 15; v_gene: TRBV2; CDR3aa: CASSDSLAVKNIQYF
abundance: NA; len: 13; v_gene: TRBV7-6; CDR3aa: CASSLGSKETQYF
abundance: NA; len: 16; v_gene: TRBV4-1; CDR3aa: CASSQVIRDSPYGYTF